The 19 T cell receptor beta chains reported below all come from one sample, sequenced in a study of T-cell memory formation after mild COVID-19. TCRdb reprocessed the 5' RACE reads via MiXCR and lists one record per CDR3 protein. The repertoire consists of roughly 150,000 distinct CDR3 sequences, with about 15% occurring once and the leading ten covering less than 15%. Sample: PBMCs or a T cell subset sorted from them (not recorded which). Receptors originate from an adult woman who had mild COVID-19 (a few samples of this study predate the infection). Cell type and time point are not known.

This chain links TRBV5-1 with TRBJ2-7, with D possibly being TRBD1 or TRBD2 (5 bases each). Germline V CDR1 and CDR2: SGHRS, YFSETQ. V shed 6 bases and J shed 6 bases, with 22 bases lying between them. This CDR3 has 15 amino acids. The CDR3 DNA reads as TGCGCCAGCACCAAGGTTCAGGGACGTCCAGGCGAGCAGTACTTC. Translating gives CASTKVQGRPGEQYF.

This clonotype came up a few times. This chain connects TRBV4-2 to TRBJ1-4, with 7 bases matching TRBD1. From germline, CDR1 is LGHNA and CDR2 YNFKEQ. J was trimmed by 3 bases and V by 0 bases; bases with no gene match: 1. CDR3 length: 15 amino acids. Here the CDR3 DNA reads TGTGCCAGCAGCCAAGAGAGGGGGCCTAATGAAAAACTGTTTTTT. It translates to CASSQERGPNEKLFF.

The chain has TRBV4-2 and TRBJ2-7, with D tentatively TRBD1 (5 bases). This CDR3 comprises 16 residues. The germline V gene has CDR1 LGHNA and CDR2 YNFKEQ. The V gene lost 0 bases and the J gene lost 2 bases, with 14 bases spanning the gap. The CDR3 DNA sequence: TGTGCCAGCAGCCAAGATCTTCGGACACCTACCTACGAGCAGTACTTC. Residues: CASSQDLRTPTYEQYF.

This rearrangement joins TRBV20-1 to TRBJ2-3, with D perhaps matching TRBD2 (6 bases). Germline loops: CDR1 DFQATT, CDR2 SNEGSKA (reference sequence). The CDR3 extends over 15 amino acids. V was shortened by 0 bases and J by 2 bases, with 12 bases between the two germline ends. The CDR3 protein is CSARDLRELTDTQYF. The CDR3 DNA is TGCAGTGCTAGAGATCTCCGGGAGCTCACAGATACGCAGTATTTT.

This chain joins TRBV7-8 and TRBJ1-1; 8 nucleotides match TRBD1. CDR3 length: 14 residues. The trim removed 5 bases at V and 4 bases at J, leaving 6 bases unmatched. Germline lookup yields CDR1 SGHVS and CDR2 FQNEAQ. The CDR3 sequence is CASSPRTGTTEAFF. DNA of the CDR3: TGTGCCAGCAGCCCGAGGACAGGGACCACTGAAGCTTTCTTT.

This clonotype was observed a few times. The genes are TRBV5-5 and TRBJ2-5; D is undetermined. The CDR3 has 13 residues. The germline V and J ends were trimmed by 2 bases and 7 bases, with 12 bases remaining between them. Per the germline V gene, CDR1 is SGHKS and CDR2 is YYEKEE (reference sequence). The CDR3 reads CASSFGRMGTQYF. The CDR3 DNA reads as TGTGCCAGCAGCTTTGGCAGGATGGGGACCCAGTACTTC. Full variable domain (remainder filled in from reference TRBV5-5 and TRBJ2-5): DAGVTQSPTHLIKTRGQQVTLRCSPISGHKSVSWYQQVLGQGPQFIFQYYEKEERGRGNFPDRFSARQFPNYSSELNVNALLLGDSALYLCASSFGRMGTQYFGPGTRLLVL.

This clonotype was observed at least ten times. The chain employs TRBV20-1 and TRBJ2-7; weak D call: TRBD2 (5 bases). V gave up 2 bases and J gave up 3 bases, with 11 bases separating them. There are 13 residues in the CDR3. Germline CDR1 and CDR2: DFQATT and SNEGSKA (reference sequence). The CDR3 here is CSARSRGFYEQYF. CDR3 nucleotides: TGCAGTGCTAGATCCCGCGGGTTCTACGAGCAGTACTTC.

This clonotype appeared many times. The CDR3 reads CAIYAGGNEQFF. The CDR3 region has the DNA TGTGCCATCTACGCTGGGGGCAATGAGCAGTTCTTC. This sequence joins TRBV10-3 and TRBJ2-1; D could derive from TRBD1 or TRBD2 (5 bases each). Looked up from germline, CDR1 is ENHRY and CDR2 is SYGVKD. There are 12 residues in the CDR3. Trimming removed 8 bases from V and 6 bases from J, with 11 bases in between.

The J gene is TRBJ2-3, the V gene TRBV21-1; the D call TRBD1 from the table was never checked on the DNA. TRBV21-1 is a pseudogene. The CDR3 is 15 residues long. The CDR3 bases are TGTGCCAGCAGCACCGGACAGGGAAATAGAGATACGCAGTATTTT. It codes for CASSTGQGNRDTQYF.

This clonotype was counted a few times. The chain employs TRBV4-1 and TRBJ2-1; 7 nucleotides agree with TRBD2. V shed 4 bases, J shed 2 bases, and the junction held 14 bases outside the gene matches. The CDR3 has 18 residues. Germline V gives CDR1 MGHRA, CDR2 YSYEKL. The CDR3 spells CASSRSRGGRGTYNEQFF. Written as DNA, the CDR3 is TGCGCCAGCAGCCGGTCGCGGGGTGGGAGGGGTACCTACAATGAGCAGTTCTTC.

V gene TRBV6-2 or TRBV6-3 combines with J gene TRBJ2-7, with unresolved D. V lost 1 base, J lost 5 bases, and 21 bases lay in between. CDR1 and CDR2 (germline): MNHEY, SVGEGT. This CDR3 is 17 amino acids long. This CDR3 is CASSYYPSMGLTHEQYF. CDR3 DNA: TGTGCCAGCAGTTACTACCCTTCAATGGGGTTAACCCACGAGCAGTACTTC.

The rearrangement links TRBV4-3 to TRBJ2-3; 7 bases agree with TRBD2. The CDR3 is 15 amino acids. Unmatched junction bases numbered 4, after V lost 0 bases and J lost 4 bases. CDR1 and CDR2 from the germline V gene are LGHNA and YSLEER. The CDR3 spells CASSQDSSGADTQYF. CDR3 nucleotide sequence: TGCGCCAGCAGCCAAGACTCTAGCGGCGCAGATACGCAGTATTTT.

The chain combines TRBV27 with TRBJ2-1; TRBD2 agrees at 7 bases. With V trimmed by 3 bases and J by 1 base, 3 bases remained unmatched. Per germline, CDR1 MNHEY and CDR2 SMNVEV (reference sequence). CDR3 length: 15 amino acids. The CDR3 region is CASSFVGLSYNEQFF. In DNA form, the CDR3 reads TGTGCCAGCAGTTTCGTGGGACTATCCTACAATGAGCAGTTCTTC.

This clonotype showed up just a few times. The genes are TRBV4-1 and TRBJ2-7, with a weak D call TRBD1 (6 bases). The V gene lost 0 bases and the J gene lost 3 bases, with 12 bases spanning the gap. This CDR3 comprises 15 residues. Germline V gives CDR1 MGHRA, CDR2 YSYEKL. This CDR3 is CASSQEGGHFYEQYF. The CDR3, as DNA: TGCGCCAGCAGCCAAGAAGGGGGTCATTTCTACGAGCAGTACTTC.

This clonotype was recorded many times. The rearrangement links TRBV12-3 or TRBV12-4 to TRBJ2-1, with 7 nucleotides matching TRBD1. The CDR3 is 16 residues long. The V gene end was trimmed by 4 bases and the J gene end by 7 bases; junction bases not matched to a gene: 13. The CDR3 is CASSSDRASTLNEQFF. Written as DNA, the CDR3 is TGTGCCAGCAGTTCAGACAGGGCGAGTACATTGAATGAGCAGTTCTTC.

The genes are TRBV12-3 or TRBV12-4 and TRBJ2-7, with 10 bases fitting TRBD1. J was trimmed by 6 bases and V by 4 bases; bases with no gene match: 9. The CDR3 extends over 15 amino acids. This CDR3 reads CASSWNRDRGSEQYF. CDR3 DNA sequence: TGTGCCAGCAGTTGGAACCGGGACAGGGGATCCGAGCAGTACTTC.

The CDR3 DNA is TGTGCCTGGAGTGTGGGGAACCAGGAACCCCAGCATTTT. Its protein is CAWSVGNQEPQHF. This chain uses TRBV30 with TRBJ1-5; D unclear. CDR3 length equals 13 residues. The germline V gene encodes CDR1 GTSNPN and CDR2 SVGIG (reference sequence). V lost 0 bases and J 10 bases, leaving 13 bases between the germline ends.

CDR3 coding DNA: TGTGCCAGCAGCTTAGCGGGGACAGGTCTCGGGGAGCTGTTTTTT. Amino acid sequence: CASSLAGTGLGELFF. This chain links TRBV11-3 with TRBJ2-2, with TRBD1 identical over 8 bases. The CDR3 has 15 amino acids. In germline, CDR1 is SGHNT, CDR2 YENEEA. J gave up 7 bases and V 1 base, and 5 bases lay outside the gene matches. Based on the CDR3 plus reference TRBV11-3 and TRBJ2-2, the full variable domain is EAGVVQSPRYKIIEKKQPVAFWCNPISGHNTLYWYLQNLGQGPELLIRYENEEAVDDSQLPKDRFSAERLKGVDSTLKIQPAELGDSAVYLCASSLAGTGLGELFFGEGSRLTVL.

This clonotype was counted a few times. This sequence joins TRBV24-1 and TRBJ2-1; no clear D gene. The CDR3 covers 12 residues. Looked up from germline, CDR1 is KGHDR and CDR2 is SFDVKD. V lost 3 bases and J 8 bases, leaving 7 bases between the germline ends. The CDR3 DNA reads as TGTGCCACCAGTGATCCTATAGATGAGCAGTTCTTC. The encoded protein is CATSDPIDEQFF.